The present TCR beta chain was sequenced within a study of shared clonotypes between healthy human individuals. The V gene lost 0 bases and the J gene lost 4 bases, with 16 bases spanning the gap. The CDR3 spans 16 residues. The germline CDR1 and CDR2 sequences are SGHNT and YYREEE (reference sequence). As handled by the study authors: ImmunoSEQ junction-only sequences lacked quality scores, so their filtering differed. The table came from immunoSEQ multiplex PCR; TCRdb's copy has only in-frame clones and leaves some out. V and J calls and clone size are those listed in that table; D and trimming were worked out from the DNA. The sample carries more than 2,000,000 clones, around nine tenths recorded once.

The sequenced material came from naive CD4+ T cells sorted from blood. Subset defined: CD45RA+ positively selected. The receptor was isolated from a young man in good health. The rearrangement links TRBV5-4 to TRBJ2-5; tentative D call: TRBD2 (6 bases). The CDR3 sequence: CASSLAPAGRGETQYF. CDR3 in DNA: TGTGCCAGCAGCTTGGCCCCGGCGGGAAGGGGAGAGACCCAGTACTTC.